These T cell receptor beta chains were read from a single sample in a study of CD4 T cell repertoires in COVID-19. Clones were read by immunoSEQ multiplex PCR, and TCRdb kept only the in-frame ones, dropping some. The sample shows tens of thousands of clones, 83% of them seen only once. The sequences come from CD4+ T cells from peripheral blood, collected after recovery from COVID-19. Receptors were obtained from a human donor who had COVID-19. Each CDR3 is given with its conserved first and last residue. The order of the fields is D gene, J gene, CDR3 length, V gene, clone size, CDR3 DNA, CDR3 protein. D genes are given only for firm matches. The size of a clone is reported for some rows only, either as once, few or many, or as a class for expanded clones.

NA	TRBJ2-3	14	TRBV6-5	NA	TGTGCCAGCAGCCCACGGGGGCCCCCAGATACGCAGTATTTT	CASSPRGPPDTQYF
NA	TRBJ1-5	13	TRBV12-3/TRBV12-4	few	TGTGCCAGCAGTCGGGACCCCAATCAGCCCCAGCATTTT	CASSRDPNQPQHF
NA	TRBJ2-7	15	TRBV7-9	once	TGTGCCAGCAGCCAAAGACTGGGGACACGCTACGAGCAGTACTTC	CASSQRLGTRYEQYF
TRBD1	TRBJ2-2	14	TRBV5-8	NA	TGTGCCAGCAGCATCGGGACAGGGACCGGGGAGCTGTTTTTT	CASSIGTGTGELFF
NA	TRBJ2-1	15	TRBV7-9	NA	TGTGCCAGCAGGGAATCGACGGGCTCCTACAATGAGCAGTTCTTC	CASRESTGSYNEQFF
NA	TRBJ2-7	13	TRBV12-3/TRBV12-4	NA	TGTGCCAGCAGTTCGGACGGGGCCTACGAGCAGTACTTC	CASSSDGAYEQYF
TRBD1	TRBJ1-1	12	TRBV19	NA	TGTGCCACCACTAGACAGGGAGTGGGAGCTTTCTTT	CATTRQGVGAFF
NA	TRBJ2-3	15	TRBV11-2	NA	TGTGCCAGCAGCTTAGAGGGATTGGGCACAGATACGCAGTATTTT	CASSLEGLGTDTQYF
NA	TRBJ1-2	14	TRBV2	NA	TGTGCCAGCAGACAGGGCTTCGGCGGCTATGGCTACACCTTC	CASRQGFGGYGYTF
NA	TRBJ1-2	15	TRBV7-9	NA	TGTGCCAGCAGCTTAGATTTGGGGGAGGCTTATGGCTACACCTTC	CASSLDLGEAYGYTF
NA	TRBJ1-5	14	TRBV2	once	TGTGCCAGCAGTGCCCCCCCTGCTGTGGTGCCCCAGCATTTT	CASSAPPAVVPQHF
TRBD1	TRBJ2-6	14	TRBV6-1	NA	TGTGCCAGCAGTGAAGGGCCGACAGGGAGCGTCCTGACTTTC	CASSEGPTGSVLTF
TRBD1	TRBJ2-2	14	TRBV24-1	once	TGTGCCACCAGCCTCACAGGGGACACCGGGGAGCTGTTTTTT	CATSLTGDTGELFF
NA	TRBJ2-1	14	TRBV9	NA	TGTGCCAGCAGCGTAGTCTCAACCTACAATGAGCAGTTCTTC	CASSVVSTYNEQFF
TRBD1	TRBJ1-4	15	TRBV6-1	NA	TGTGCCAGCAGTGACCCCGGGACAGGGTATGAAAAACTGTTTTTT	CASSDPGTGYEKLFF
NA	TRBJ2-1	15	TRBV19	NA	TGTGCCAGTAGTATCCGGAGGGGGGGCAACAATGAGCAGTTCTTC	CASSIRRGGNNEQFF
TRBD2	TRBJ2-7	16	TRBV6-2/TRBV6-3	NA	TGTGCCAGCAGTTATCGACTAGCGGGAGGCGGGTACGAGCAGTACTTC	CASSYRLAGGGYEQYF
NA	TRBJ1-2	15	TRBV4-2	NA	TGTGCCAGCAGCCTCAGACCGGGTCCCAACTATGGCTACACCTTC	CASSLRPGPNYGYTF
TRBD1	TRBJ1-2	16	TRBV7-2	NA	TGTGCCAGCAGCCCACAGACTCAGGGACAGGGGACAGGCTACACCTTC	CASSPQTQGQGTGYTF
NA	TRBJ1-5	16	TRBV6-2/TRBV6-3	NA	TGTGCCAGCAGCCCTAGAAGGGGGGCAGACAATCAGCCCCAGCATTTT	CASSPRRGADNQPQHF
NA	TRBJ2-7	14	TRBV7-2	NA	TGTGCCAGCAGCTTACGGCAGGGAGGAGGCGAGCAGTACTTC	CASSLRQGGGEQYF
NA	TRBJ1-1	14	TRBV28	NA	TGTGCCAGCACCCGGACGTTTATGAACACTGAAGCTTTCTTT	CASTRTFMNTEAFF
TRBD1	TRBJ2-2	14	TRBV27	NA	TGTGCCAGCAGAAGACAGGGGGTGGGCGGGGAGCTGTTTTTT	CASRRQGVGGELFF
NA	TRBJ2-3	13	TRBV11-2	few	TGTGCCAGCAGCCGGGGGGCTCCTGATACGCAGTATTTT	CASSRGAPDTQYF
NA	TRBJ2-1	11	TRBV5-6	NA	TGTGCCAGCAGACGGAGGGCCCATGAGTTCTTC	CASRRRAHEFF
TRBD1	TRBJ2-1	15	TRBV11-3	NA	TGTGCCAGCAGCTTAGTAGGACAGGGCTACAATGAGCAGTTCTTC	CASSLVGQGYNEQFF
NA	TRBJ2-2	14	TRBV5-1	NA	TGCGCCAGCAGCTTAAGGGGGAACACCGGGGAGCTGTTTTTT	CASSLRGNTGELFF
NA	TRBJ1-3	14	TRBV6-1	few	TGTGCCAGCAGTGAAAGGGCAGGGGAAAACACCATATATTTT	CASSERAGENTIYF
NA	TRBJ1-1	15	TRBV10-2	NA	TGCGCCAGCAGTGAGTCAACAGACAGGAACACTGAAGCTTTCTTT	CASSESTDRNTEAFF
NA	TRBJ1-1	14	TRBV6-1	once	TGTGCCAGCAGTGAAGGGAGATCCAACACTGAAGCTTTCTTT	CASSEGRSNTEAFF
TRBD2	TRBJ2-1	15	TRBV2	once	TGTGCCAGCAGTGGGTGGCTAGCGGGGGGTAATGAGCAGTTCTTC	CASSGWLAGGNEQFF
NA	TRBJ1-5	14	TRBV2	NA	TGTGCCAGCAGAATACAGGGATCAAATCAGCCCCAGCATTTT	CASRIQGSNQPQHF
NA	TRBJ2-1	16	TRBV14	NA	TGTGCCAGCAGCCAAAGGGGGGGGGCCTATATCGATGAGCAGTTCTTC	CASSQRGGAYIDEQFF
NA	TRBJ2-1	16	TRBV24-1	once	TGTGCCACCAGTGAGTACAGGGTCGGAAGCTACAATGAGCAGTTCTTC	CATSEYRVGSYNEQFF
NA	TRBJ2-2	15	TRBV27	NA	TGTGCCAGCAGTTCCTGGTCAGATGGGAAGCGGGAGCTGTTTTTT	CASSSWSDGKRELFF